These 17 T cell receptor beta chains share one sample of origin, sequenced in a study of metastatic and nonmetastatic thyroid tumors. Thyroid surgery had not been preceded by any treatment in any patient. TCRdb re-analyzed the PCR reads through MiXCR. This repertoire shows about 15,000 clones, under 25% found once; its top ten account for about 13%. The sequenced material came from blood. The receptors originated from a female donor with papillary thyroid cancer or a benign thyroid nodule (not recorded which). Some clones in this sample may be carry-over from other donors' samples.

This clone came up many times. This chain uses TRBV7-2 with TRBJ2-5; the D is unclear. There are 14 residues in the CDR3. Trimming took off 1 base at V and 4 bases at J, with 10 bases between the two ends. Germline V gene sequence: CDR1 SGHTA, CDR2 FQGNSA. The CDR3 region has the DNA TGTGCCAGCAGCTTAGGGAACTCTAGAGAGACCCAGTACTTC. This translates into CASSLGNSRETQYF.

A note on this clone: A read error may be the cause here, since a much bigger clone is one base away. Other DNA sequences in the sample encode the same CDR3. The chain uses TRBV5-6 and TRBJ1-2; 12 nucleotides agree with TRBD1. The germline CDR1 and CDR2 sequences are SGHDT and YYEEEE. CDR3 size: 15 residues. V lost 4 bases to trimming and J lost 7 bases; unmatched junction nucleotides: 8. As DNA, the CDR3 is TGTGCCAGCAGCCCTGGGACAGGGGGCGCTTTTGGCTACACCTTC. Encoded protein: CASSPGTGGAFGYTF.

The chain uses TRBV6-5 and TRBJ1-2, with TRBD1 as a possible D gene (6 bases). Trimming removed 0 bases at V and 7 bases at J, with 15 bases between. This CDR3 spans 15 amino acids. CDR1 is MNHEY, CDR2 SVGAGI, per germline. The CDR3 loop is CASSYSDRTISGYTF. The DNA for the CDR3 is TGTGCCAGCAGTTACTCGGACAGAACTATATCTGGCTACACCTTC.

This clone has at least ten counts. Written as DNA, the CDR3 is TGTGCCACCGCGGGACTAGCGGGAGAAGAGACCCAGTACTTC. Amino acid sequence: CATAGLAGEETQYF. The V call is TRBV28, the J call TRBJ2-5, with 14 bases identical to TRBD2. The trim removed 10 bases at V and 3 bases at J, leaving 4 bases unmatched. The CDR3 has 14 residues. CDR1 MDHEN and CDR2 SYDVKM come from the germline V gene. Full variable domain (rest looked up from reference TRBV28 and TRBJ2-5): DVKVTQSSRYLVKRTGEKVFLECVQDMDHENMFWYRQDPGLGLRLIYFSYDVKMKEKGDIPEGYSVSREKKERFSLILESASTNQTSMYLCATAGLAGEETQYFGPGTRLLVL.

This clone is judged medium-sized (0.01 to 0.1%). This CDR3 reads CASSLRGDRGGEQYF. The CDR3 DNA follows: TGTGCCAGCAGTTTAAGGGGGGACAGGGGTGGGGAGCAGTACTTC. This chain connects TRBV28 to TRBJ2-7, with TRBD1 identical over 10 bases. V trimming: 2 bases; J trimming: 7 bases; junction bases outside the gene matches: 8. CDR3 size: 15 residues. CDR1 is MDHEN and CDR2 is SYDVKM in the germline V gene.

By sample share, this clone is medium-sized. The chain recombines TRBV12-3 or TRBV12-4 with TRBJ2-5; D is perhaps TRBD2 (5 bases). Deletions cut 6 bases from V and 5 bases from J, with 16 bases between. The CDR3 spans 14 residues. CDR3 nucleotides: TGTGCCAGCAGCCCCCCCAAACGGAGGGAGACCCAGTACTTC. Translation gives CASSPPKRRETQYF.

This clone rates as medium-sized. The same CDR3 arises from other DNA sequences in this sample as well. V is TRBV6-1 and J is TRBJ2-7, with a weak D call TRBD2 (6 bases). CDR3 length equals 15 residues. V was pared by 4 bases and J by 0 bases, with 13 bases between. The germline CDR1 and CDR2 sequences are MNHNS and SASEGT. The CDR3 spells CASSGRRDTSYEQYF. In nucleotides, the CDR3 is TGTGCCAGCAGTGGAAGGAGGGATACCTCCTACGAGCAGTACTTC.

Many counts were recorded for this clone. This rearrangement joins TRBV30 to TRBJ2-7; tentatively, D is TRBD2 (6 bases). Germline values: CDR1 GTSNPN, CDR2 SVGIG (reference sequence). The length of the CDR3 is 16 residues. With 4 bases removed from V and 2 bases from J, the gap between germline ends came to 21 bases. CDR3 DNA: TGTGCCTGGAACCCTCGGGAGCTTCCCTATCCCTACGAGCAGTACTTC. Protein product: CAWNPRELPYPYEQYF. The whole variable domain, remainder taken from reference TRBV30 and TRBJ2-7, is SQTIHQWPATLVQPVGSPLSLECTVEGTSNPNLYWYRQAAGRGLQLLFYSVGIGQISSEVPQNLSASRPQDRQFILSSKKLLLSDSGFYLCAWNPRELPYPYEQYFGPGTRLTVT.

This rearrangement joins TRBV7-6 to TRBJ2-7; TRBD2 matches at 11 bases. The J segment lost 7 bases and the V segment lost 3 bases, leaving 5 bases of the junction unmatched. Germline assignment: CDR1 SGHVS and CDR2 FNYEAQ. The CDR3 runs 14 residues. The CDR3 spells CASSLTSGEREQYF. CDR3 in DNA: TGTGCCAGCAGCTTGACTAGCGGGGAGAGGGAGCAGTACTTC.

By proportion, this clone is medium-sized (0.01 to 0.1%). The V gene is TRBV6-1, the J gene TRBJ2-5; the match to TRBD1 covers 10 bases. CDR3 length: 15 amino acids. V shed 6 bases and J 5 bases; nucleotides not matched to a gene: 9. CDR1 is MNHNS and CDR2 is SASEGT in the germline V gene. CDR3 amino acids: CASSEPGTGVETQYF. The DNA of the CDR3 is TGTGCCAGCAGCGAACCCGGGACAGGGGTCGAGACCCAGTACTTC.

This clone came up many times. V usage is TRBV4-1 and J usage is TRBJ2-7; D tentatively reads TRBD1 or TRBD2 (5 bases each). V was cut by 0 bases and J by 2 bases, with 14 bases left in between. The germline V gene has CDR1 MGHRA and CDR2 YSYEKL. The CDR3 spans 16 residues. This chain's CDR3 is CASSQDLGGFTYEQYF. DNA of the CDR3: TGCGCCAGCAGCCAAGATCTTGGGGGTTTCACCTACGAGCAGTACTTC.

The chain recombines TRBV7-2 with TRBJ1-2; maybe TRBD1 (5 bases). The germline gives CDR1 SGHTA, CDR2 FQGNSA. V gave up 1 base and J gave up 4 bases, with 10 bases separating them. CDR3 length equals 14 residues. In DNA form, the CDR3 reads TGTGCCAGCAGCTTAGGGGGGTCGGGCTATGGCTACACCTTC. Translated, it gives CASSLGGSGYGYTF.

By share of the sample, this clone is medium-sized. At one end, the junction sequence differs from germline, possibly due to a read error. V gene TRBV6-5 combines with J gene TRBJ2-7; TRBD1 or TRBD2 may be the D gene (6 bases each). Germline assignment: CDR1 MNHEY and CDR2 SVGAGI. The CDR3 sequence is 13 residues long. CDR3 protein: CASSNSRGREQYF. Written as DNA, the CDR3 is TGTGCCAGCAGTAACTCACGGGGGCGTGAGCAGTACTTC.

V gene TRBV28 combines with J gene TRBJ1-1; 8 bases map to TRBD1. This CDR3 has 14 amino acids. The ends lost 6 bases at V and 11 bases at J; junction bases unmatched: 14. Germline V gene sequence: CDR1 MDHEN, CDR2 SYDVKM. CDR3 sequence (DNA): TGTGCCAGCAGGCCCGGGACAGGTTCAGCGTTGGCTTTCTTT. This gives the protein CASRPGTGSALAFF.

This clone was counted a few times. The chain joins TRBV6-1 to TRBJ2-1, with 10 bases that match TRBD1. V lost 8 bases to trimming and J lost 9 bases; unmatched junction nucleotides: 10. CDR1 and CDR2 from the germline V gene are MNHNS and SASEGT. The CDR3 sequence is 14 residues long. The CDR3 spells CASDRGREWGEQFF. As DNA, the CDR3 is TGTGCCAGCGACAGGGGGCGGGAGTGGGGTGAGCAGTTCTTC.

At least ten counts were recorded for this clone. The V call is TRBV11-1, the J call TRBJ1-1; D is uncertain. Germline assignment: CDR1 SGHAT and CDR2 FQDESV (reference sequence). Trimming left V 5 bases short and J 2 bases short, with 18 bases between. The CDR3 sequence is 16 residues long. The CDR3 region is CASSPYRSLLNTEAFF. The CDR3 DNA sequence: TGTGCCAGCAGCCCCTATAGGAGCCTGCTAAACACTGAAGCTTTCTTT.

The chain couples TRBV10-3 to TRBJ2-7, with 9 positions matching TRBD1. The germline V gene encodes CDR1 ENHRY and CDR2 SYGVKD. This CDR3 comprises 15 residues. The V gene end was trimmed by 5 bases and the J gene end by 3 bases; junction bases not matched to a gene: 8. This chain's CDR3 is CAISWGQGINYEQYF. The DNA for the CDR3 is TGTGCCATCAGTTGGGGACAGGGAATTAACTACGAGCAGTACTTC.